Given below is one T cell receptor beta chain in context. Its antigen is not known. This sample also contains other DNA sequences that code for the same CDR3. This sample is part of a study of cytomegalovirus exposure and HLA in healthy donors. Study details: HLA-typed donors contributed around 85 million unique TCRs, which were held in an early data release.

Study conclusions and caveats: A cluster of highly shared sequence variants was likely a sequencing artifact. It was reported that TCR beta sequences correctly inferred the HLA-A and HLA-B alleles for most subjects.

Both 60 Vbeta primers and 13 Jbeta primers went into the PCR. The data were produced by immunoSEQ multiplex PCR, yet TCRdb's version contains in-frame clones alone and is incomplete. The table shows 150,000 to 200,000 clones, with more than 75% occurring only once. The CDR3 spans 13 residues. CDR1 is MNHEY, CDR2 SMNVEV, per germline (reference sequence). V trimming: 5 bases; J trimming: 3 bases; junction bases outside the gene matches: 2. The sequence was obtained from a woman aged 50 to 60 in good health and CMV-seronegative. What was sequenced was PBMCs. V usage is TRBV27 and J usage is TRBJ1-2; 8 nucleotides align to TRBD1. CDR3: CASSTQGDYGYTF. The CDR3 nucleotides are TGTGCCAGCAGTACACAGGGGGACTATGGCTACACCTTC.